This T cell receptor (beta chain) derives from a study of cytomegalovirus exposure and HLA in healthy donors. Study context: Membership in the Caucasian-associated ancestry cluster was found for about four fifths of approximately 430 genotyped donors.

The PCR employed 60 Vbeta primers together with 13 Jbeta primers. Clones were read by immunoSEQ multiplex PCR, and TCRdb kept only the in-frame ones, dropping some. The table records roughly 59,000 clones, roughly two thirds of them present only once. This clone was detected many times. Material: PBMCs. This clonotype originated in a man in his forties in good health and CMV-seropositive.

The CDR3 region has the DNA TGTGCCAGCAGCCCTCAGGGGTTGACCTACGAGCAGTACTTC. It specifies CASSPQGLTYEQYF. The chain uses TRBV4-2 and TRBJ2-7; D might be TRBD1 (6 bases). The V end was cut by 4 bases, the J end by 2 bases, with 12 bases between. The CDR3 totals 14 residues. The V gene's germline CDR1 is LGHNA and CDR2 YNFKEQ.